This is a list of T cell receptor beta chains from one sample in a study of T-cell memory formation after mild COVID-19. TCRdb re-analysed the 5' RACE reads in MiXCR, keeping a single row per CDR3 protein. The repertoire holds about 360,000 distinct CDR3 sequences, over 10% seen once, with over 20% in the top ten. Sequencing input: PBMCs or a T cell subset sorted from them (not recorded which). Every receptor here comes from a young man who had mild COVID-19 (a few samples of this study predate the infection). Cell type and time point are not known. Both conserved end residues are part of each CDR3. The D gene is left open where the match is weak. Expanded clones are given a class, and other clones once, few, many or no size at all.

V gene	clone size	D gene	J gene	CDR3 protein	CDR3 DNA
TRBV6-2/TRBV6-3	few	.	TRBJ1-6	CASSRDTISPLHF	TGTGCCAGCAGCAGGGACACCATTTCACCCCTCCACTTT
TRBV18	.	TRBD2	TRBJ2-3	CASSPLGGGGPDTQYF	TGTGCCAGCTCACCACTTGGCGGGGGGGGTCCAGATACGCAGTATTTT
TRBV5-6	.	.	TRBJ2-5	CASSLVGLRGQETQYF	TGTGCCAGCAGCTTGGTAGGGCTCAGGGGCCAAGAGACCCAGTACTTC
TRBV19	few	TRBD1	TRBJ1-1	CASKQGAVTEAFF	TGTGCCAGTAAGCAGGGGGCGGTCACTGAAGCTTTCTTT
TRBV3-1	once	.	TRBJ1-6	CASSQPGSPLGNSPLHF	TGTGCCAGCAGCCAGCCGGGATCGCCTTTAGGCAATTCACCCCTCCACTTT
TRBV12-3/TRBV12-4	many	.	TRBJ2-2	CASSFRTAGELFF	TGTGCCAGCAGTTTTAGGACCGCCGGGGAGCTGTTTTTT
TRBV5-4	.	.	TRBJ1-2	CASSFSGKGGYTF	TGTGCCAGCAGCTTTTCCGGGAAGGGTGGCTACACCTTC
TRBV2	.	.	TRBJ1-2	CASSVEIGGYGYTF	TGTGCCAGCAGTGTAGAGATTGGCGGCTATGGCTACACCTTC
TRBV29-1	.	TRBD1	TRBJ2-1	CSDRGPDNEQFF	TGCAGCGACAGGGGGCCCGACAATGAGCAGTTCTTC
TRBV7-9	few	TRBD1	TRBJ1-2	CASSPDRHGYTF	TGTGCCAGCAGCCCGGACAGGCATGGCTACACCTTC
TRBV5-1	.	.	TRBJ2-1	CASSFAGNYNEQFF	TGCGCCAGCAGCTTCGCAGGGAACTACAATGAGCAGTTCTTC
TRBV4-1	few	.	TRBJ2-1	CASSVRWNEQFF	TGCGCCAGCAGCGTTCGTTGGAATGAGCAGTTCTTC
TRBV5-1	many	.	TRBJ2-1	CASSYRHNEQFF	TGCGCCAGCAGCTACCGACACAATGAGCAGTTCTTC
TRBV6-5	many	.	TRBJ1-6	CASMQGGLDSPLHF	TGTGCCAGCATGCAGGGAGGGCTTGATTCACCCCTCCACTTT
TRBV5-1	few	.	TRBJ1-1	CASSLALSGATEAFF	TGCGCCAGCAGCTTGGCCCTTTCCGGGGCCACTGAAGCTTTCTTT
TRBV4-1	.	.	TRBJ2-3	CASSQEYPETDSPRGQYF	TGCGCCAGCAGCCAAGAGTATCCGGAGACAGACTCTCCAAGGGGGCAGTATTTT
TRBV4-1	few	TRBD1	TRBJ2-3	CASSQYLFQGARGTDTQYF	TGCGCCAGCAGCCAATATTTGTTTCAGGGGGCGCGTGGCACAGATACGCAGTATTTT
TRBV7-2	.	.	TRBJ2-4	CASSLARGQALAKNIQYF	TGTGCCAGCAGCTTAGCCAGGGGTCAGGCTTTAGCCAAAAACATTCAGTACTTC
TRBV24-1	few	TRBD1	TRBJ2-5	CAKASTGGLIETQYF	TGTGCCAAAGCATCGACAGGGGGTTTAATAGAGACCCAGTACTTC
TRBV5-4	.	.	TRBJ2-3	CASSSEADTQYF	TGTGCCAGCAGCTCGGAGGCAGATACGCAGTATTTT
TRBV6-5	.	.	TRBJ2-1	CASSYSSLNEQFF	TGTGCCAGCAGTTACTCGTCTCTGAATGAGCAGTTCTTC
TRBV9	.	.	TRBJ2-1	CASSPRGATNEQFF	TGTGCCAGCAGTCCTCGGGGGGCGACCAATGAGCAGTTCTTC
TRBV7-9	few	.	TRBJ1-2	CASSLEVGGYTF	TGTGCCAGCAGCTTGGAGGTGGGGGGCTACACCTTC
TRBV6-5	.	TRBD1	TRBJ2-3	CASSRGTGRTDTQYF	TGTGCCAGCAGCCGCGGGACAGGACGCACAGATACGCAGTATTTT
TRBV7-9	.	.	TRBJ1-5	CASSLDAGQPQHF	TGTGCCAGCAGCTTGGACGCCGGTCAGCCCCAGCATTTT
TRBV7-6	few	TRBD1	TRBJ2-2	CASGQGTNTGELFF	TGTGCCAGCGGACAGGGGACTAACACCGGGGAGCTGTTTTTT
TRBV7-2	.	.	TRBJ2-5	CASSFGLIQETQYF	TGTGCCAGCAGCTTCGGACTTATCCAAGAGACCCAGTACTTC
TRBV29-1	few	TRBD1	TRBJ2-3	CSLVGTGYTDTQYF	TGCAGCCTTGTCGGGACAGGGTACACAGATACGCAGTATTTT
TRBV7-2	few	.	TRBJ2-6	CASSLSRVAGANVLTF	TGTGCCAGCAGCTTATCTAGAGTCGCTGGGGCCAACGTCCTGACTTTC
TRBV5-6	few	.	TRBJ1-5	CASSLSKNQPQHF	TGTGCCAGCAGCTTGAGTAAAAATCAGCCCCAGCATTTT
TRBV4-1	few	.	TRBJ2-1	CASRAGDNEQFF	TGCGCCAGCAGGGCAGGGGACAATGAGCAGTTCTTC
TRBV12-2	.	.	TRBJ2-1	CASRLVTSGRYGNEQFF	TGTGCAAGTCGCTTAGTGACTAGCGGGAGGTATGGCAATGAGCAGTTCTTC
TRBV5-1	few	.	TRBJ2-5	CASTPPLGTRETQYF	TGCGCCAGCACCCCTCCCCTAGGGACAAGAGAGACCCAGTACTTC